This T cell receptor (beta chain) was found in a study of control samples from healthy donors and cancer patients. Measured with immunoSEQ multiplex PCR; TCRdb has only the in-frame clones, and not every one. Of 75,000 to 80,000 clones in the sample, around nine tenths were seen once. This clone came up once. What was sequenced was PBMCs. This receptor was taken from a woman in her 50s with colorectal cancer.

CDR3 coding DNA: TGCGCCAGCAGCTCAGGACAGGAGGATCAGCCCCAGCATTTT. The encoded protein is CASSSGQEDQPQHF. The J gene is TRBJ1-5, the V gene TRBV5-1, with 7 nucleotides matching TRBD1. This CDR3 spans 14 amino acids. Germline CDR1 and CDR2: SGHRS and YFSETQ. With 3 bases clipped from V and 5 bases from J, the junction kept 5 bases outside the gene matches.